This T cell receptor beta chain was captured in a study of T cell responses to AZD1222 COVID-19 vaccine. The CDR3 spans 14 residues. Sequencing used immunoSEQ multiplex PCR; TCRdb keeps in-frame clones, though not all of them. The sample yields roughly 50,000 clones, nearly 90% seen once. The input for sequencing was peripheral blood, taken on day 0 of AZD1222 vaccination. The clonotype comes from an adult in good health. The V call is TRBV21-1, the J call TRBJ2-1; TRBD2 is taken as the D call from the table, unchecked against the DNA. TRBV21-1 is a pseudogene segment. CDR3 nucleotides: TGTGCCAGCTCCAGCGGGGCCTCCTACAATGAGCAGTTCTTC. This sequence encodes CASSSGASYNEQFF.